A selection of T cell receptor beta chains follows, all from one sample in a study of blood T cell repertoires in COVID-19. Data came from immunoSEQ multiplex PCR; TCRdb stores just in-frame clones and leaves some out. Of roughly 48,000 clones in the sample, more than 85% were seen once. Specimen: peripheral blood. These receptors were taken from a man aged 60 to 75 with COVID-19, enrolled during active disease. Each CDR3 is given with its conserved first and last residue. The order of the fields is V gene, D gene, J gene, clone size, CDR3 DNA, CDR3 protein. D genes are given only for firm matches. Clone size is stated in some rows and not others, as once, few, many or a class when expanded.

TRBV4-3	NA	TRBJ2-7	NA	TGCGCCAGCAGCCCCGCGGTTTATTACGAGCAGTACTTC	CASSPAVYYEQYF
TRBV19	NA	TRBJ1-4	NA	TGTGCCAGTAGGGGCAGGGCCGGCGAAAAACTGTTTTTT	CASRGRAGEKLFF
TRBV4-2	NA	TRBJ2-2	NA	TGTGCCAGCAGCCAACAGAATGCGGGGGCTACCGGGGAGCTGTTTTTT	CASSQQNAGATGELFF
TRBV6-6	NA	TRBJ1-1	NA	TGTGCCAGCAGTTACTTCGGGGCTGAAGCTTTCTTT	CASSYFGAEAFF
TRBV7-2	TRBD2	TRBJ2-3	NA	TGTGCCAGCAGCTTAGGTGGTAGCGGGGGTACAGATACGCAGTATTTT	CASSLGGSGGTDTQYF
TRBV5-4	TRBD1	TRBJ1-2	NA	TGTGCCAGCAGCCAGGGACAGGGCCGGGGCTATGGCTACACCTTC	CASSQGQGRGYGYTF
TRBV28	TRBD1	TRBJ1-5	NA	TGTGCCAGCAGGGCAACAGGGGCCGGTCAGCCCCAGCATTTT	CASRATGAGQPQHF
TRBV6-6	TRBD1	TRBJ1-2	NA	TGTGCCAGCAGTTCTAGGGGACAGGGGAACTATGGCTACACCTTC	CASSSRGQGNYGYTF
TRBV27	TRBD1	TRBJ1-3	NA	TGTGCCAGCAGGAGGGCGGGACAGTCTGGAAACACCATATATTTT	CASRRAGQSGNTIYF
TRBV6-5	NA	TRBJ1-3	NA	TGTGCCAGCACCTCCGCCGGAGACACCATATATTTT	CASTSAGDTIYF
TRBV7-8	TRBD1	TRBJ1-6	NA	TGTGCCAGCAGCTTGGCAGGACAGGGAGGAAAGTCACCCCTCCACTTT	CASSLAGQGGKSPLHF
TRBV19	NA	TRBJ1-5	few	TGTGCCAGTAGTATTGAGACGGGAGGTCAGCCCCAGCATTTT	CASSIETGGQPQHF
TRBV9	TRBD1	TRBJ2-7	NA	TGTGCCAGCAGCGTAGAGCCAGGGGGACGGCAACCTTACGAGCAGTACTTC	CASSVEPGGRQPYEQYF
TRBV29-1	TRBD2	TRBJ2-1	NA	TGCAGCGTTGAGTCAGGGAGTGGGACTAGCGCGCAGTTCTTC	CSVESGSGTSAQFF
TRBV7-9	NA	TRBJ2-1	NA	TGTGCCAGCAGCTTACCCGCGGGTTCGTACAATGAGCAGTTCTTC	CASSLPAGSYNEQFF
TRBV7-8	NA	TRBJ2-7	NA	TGTGCCAGCAGCTCCGAGGGCGGGGGCTATCGTGGCGAGCAGTACTTC	CASSSEGGGYRGEQYF
TRBV11-2	TRBD1	TRBJ1-6	NA	TGTGCCAGCAGCTTAATCAGGGGGGATTCACCCCTCCACTTT	CASSLIRGDSPLHF
TRBV6-5	TRBD1	TRBJ1-3	NA	TGTGCCAGCAGTTTACAGGGGGCTTGGGGAAACACCATATATTTT	CASSLQGAWGNTIYF